The source of this T cell receptor (beta chain) is a study of T cells in localized non-small cell lung cancer. For this clone: What it recognizes is unknown. Within the sample, other DNA sequences also encode this same CDR3.

Germline-derived CDR1 and CDR2 are SGHRS and YFSETQ. Trimming stripped 0 bases from V and 7 bases from J, with 14 bases between. The CDR3 has 15 residues. Notes on the study in general: Uninvolved nearby lung showed the greatest T cell clonality, exceeding that found in tumor. When the top 100 tumor clones were examined, a median about 60 of them also appeared in the adjacent lung, which was paired and uninvolved. Since sequencing was restricted to only one region of the tumor, intratumor heterogeneity remains a possibility. Elevated blood T cell density was associated with longer overall survival.

TCRdb's copy holds only in-frame clones and misses some; the assay was immunoSEQ multiplex PCR. Altogether about 77,000 clones are present, 88% being singletons, with the ten largest covering 20%. Sequencing was performed on peripheral blood, taken before any cancer treatment. The chain recombines TRBV5-1 with TRBJ1-5; perhaps TRBD1 as D (5 bases). This TCR derives from a woman aged 35-75 years with stage I squamous cell lung carcinoma. Written as DNA, the CDR3 is TGCGCCAGCAGCTTGGGGCAGGGCTTGAACCAGCCCCAGCATTTT. Translated, it gives CASSLGQGLNQPQHF.